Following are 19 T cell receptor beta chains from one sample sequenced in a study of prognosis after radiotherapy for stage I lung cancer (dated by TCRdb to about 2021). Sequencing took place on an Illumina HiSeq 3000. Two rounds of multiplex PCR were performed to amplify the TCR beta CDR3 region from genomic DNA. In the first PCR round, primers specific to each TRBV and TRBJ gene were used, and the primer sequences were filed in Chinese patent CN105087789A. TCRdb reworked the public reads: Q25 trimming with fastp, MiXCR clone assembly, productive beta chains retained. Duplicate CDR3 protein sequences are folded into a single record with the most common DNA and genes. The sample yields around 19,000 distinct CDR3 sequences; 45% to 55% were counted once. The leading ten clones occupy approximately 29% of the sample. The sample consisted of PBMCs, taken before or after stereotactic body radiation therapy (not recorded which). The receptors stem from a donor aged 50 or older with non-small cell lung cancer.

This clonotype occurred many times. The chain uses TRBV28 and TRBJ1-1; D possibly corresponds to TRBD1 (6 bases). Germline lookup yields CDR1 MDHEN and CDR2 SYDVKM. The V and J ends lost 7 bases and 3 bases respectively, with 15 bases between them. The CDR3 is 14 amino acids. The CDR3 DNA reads TGTGCCAGCAAAGGGGGGCTCTTGGACACTGAAGCTTTCTTT. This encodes CASKGGLLDTEAFF.

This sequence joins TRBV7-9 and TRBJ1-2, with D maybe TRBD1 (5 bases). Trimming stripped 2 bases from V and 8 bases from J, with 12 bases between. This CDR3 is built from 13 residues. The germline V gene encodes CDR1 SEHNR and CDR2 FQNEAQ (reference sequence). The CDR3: CASSLSQGGGYTF. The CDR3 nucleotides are TGTGCCAGCAGCTTATCGCAGGGAGGAGGCTACACCTTC.

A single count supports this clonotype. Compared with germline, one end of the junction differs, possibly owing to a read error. The CDR3 bases are TGCGTCAGCAGCTTTGGACAGGGGGCTTCTTACGAGCAGTACTTC. Translation gives CVSSFGQGASYEQYF. The gene calls are TRBV5-1 and TRBJ2-7, with 11 bases that match TRBD1. Germline V gene sequence: CDR1 SGHRS, CDR2 YFSETQ. The CDR3 runs 15 residues.

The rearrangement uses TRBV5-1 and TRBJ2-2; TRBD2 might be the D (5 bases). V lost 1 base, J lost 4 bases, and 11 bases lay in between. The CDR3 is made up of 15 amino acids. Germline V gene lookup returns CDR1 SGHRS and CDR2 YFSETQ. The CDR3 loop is CASSLIGKVTGELFF. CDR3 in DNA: TGCGCCAGCAGCTTGATCGGGAAAGTCACCGGGGAGCTGTTTTTT.

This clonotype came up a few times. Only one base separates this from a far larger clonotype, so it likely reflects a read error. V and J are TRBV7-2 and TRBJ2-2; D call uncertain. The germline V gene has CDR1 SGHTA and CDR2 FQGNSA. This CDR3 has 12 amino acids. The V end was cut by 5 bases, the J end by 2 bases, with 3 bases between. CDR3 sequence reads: CASSLNTGELFF. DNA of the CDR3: TGTGCCAGCAGCCTTAACACCGGGGAGCTGTTTTTT.

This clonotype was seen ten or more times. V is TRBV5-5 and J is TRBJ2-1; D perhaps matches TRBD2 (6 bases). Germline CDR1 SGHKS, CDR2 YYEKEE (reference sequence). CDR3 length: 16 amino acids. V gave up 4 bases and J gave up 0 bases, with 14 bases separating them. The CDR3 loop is CASSGGGPNSYNEQFF. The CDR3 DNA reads TGTGCCAGCAGCGGAGGAGGGCCCAACTCCTACAATGAGCAGTTCTTC.

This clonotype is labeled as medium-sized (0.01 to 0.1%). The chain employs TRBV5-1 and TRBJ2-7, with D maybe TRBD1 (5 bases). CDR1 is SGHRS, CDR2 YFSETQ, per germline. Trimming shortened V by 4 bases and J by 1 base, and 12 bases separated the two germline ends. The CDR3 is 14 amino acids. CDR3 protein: CASSTSTGSYEQYF. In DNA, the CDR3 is TGCGCCAGCAGCACCTCCACAGGTTCCTACGAGCAGTACTTC.

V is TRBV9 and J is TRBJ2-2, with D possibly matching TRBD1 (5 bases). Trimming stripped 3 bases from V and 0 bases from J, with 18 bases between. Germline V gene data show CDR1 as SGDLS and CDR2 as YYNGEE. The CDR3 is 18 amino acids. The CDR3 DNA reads TGTGCCAGCAGCGAGATGGACAAGATTTTCGCGAACACCGGGGAGCTGTTTTTT. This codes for CASSEMDKIFANTGELFF.

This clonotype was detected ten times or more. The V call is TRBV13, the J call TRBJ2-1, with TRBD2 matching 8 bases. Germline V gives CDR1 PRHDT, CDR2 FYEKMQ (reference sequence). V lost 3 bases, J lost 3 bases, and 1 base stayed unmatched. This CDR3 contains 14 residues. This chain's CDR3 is CASSFGTSYNEQFF. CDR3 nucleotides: TGTGCCAGCAGCTTCGGGACTAGCTACAATGAGCAGTTCTTC.

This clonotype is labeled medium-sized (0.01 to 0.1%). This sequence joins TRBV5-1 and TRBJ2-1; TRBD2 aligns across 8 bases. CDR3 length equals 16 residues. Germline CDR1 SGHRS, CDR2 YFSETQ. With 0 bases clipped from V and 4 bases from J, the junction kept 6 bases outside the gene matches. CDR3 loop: CASSLGLAGVYNEQFF. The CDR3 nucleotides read TGCGCCAGCAGCTTGGGGCTAGCGGGCGTATACAATGAGCAGTTCTTC.

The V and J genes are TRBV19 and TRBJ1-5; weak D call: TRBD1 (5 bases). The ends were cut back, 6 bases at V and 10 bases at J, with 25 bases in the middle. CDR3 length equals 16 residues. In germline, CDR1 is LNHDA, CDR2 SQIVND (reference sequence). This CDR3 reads CASSSPRERGNRPQHF. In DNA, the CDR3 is TGTGCCAGTAGCTCCCCCAGGGAAAGGGGCAATCGTCCCCAGCATTTT.

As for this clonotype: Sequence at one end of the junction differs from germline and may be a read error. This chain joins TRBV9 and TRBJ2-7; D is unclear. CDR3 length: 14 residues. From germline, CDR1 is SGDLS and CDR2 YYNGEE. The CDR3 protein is CASSRSPDSYEQYF. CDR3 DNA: TGTGCCAGCAGCCGCTCCCCTGATTCCTACGAGCAGTATTTC.

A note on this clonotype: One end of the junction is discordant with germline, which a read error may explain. For the CDR3, the DNA is TGTTCCAGCACTAGGGACAGAGGTGTGAACACTGAAGCTTTCTTT. Translated, it gives CSSTRDRGVNTEAFF. The genes are TRBV6-1 and TRBJ1-1, with 7 nucleotides matching TRBD1. The CDR3 sequence is 15 residues long. The germline V gene encodes CDR1 MNHNS and CDR2 SASEGT.

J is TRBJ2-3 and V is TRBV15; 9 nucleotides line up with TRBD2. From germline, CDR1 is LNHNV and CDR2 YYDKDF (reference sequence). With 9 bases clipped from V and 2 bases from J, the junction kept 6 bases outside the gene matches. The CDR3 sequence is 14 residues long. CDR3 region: CATTLAGFTDTQYF. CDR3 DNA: TGTGCCACAACTCTAGCGGGGTTCACAGATACGCAGTATTTT.

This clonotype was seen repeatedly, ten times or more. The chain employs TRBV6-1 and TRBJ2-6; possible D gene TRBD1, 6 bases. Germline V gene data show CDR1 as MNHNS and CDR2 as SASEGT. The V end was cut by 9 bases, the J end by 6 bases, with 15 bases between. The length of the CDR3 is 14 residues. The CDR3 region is CASGTGIEANVLTF. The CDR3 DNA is TGTGCCAGTGGAACAGGGATAGAGGCCAACGTCCTGACTTTC.

The CDR3 coding sequence is TGTGCCAGCAGCTCTACCGGACTTCAAGAGACCCAGTACTTC. Translating gives CASSSTGLQETQYF. This chain links TRBV7-9 with TRBJ2-5; D might be TRBD2 (5 bases). The CDR3 runs to 14 residues. V was trimmed by 4 bases and J by 2 bases, leaving 11 bases between them. The germline V gene encodes CDR1 SEHNR and CDR2 FQNEAQ (reference sequence).

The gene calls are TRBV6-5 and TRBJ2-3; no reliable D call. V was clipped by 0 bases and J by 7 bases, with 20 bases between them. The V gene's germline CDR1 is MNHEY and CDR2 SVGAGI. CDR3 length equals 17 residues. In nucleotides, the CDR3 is TGTGCCAGCAGTTACTCGAGTGTTTATGCAGGATCTTATACGCAGTATTTT. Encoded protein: CASSYSSVYAGSYTQYF.

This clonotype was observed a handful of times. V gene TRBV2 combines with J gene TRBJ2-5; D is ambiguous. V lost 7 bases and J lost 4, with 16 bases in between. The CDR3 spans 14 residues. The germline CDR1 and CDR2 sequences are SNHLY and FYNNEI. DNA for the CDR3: TGTGCCAGCATTCCCCATCACATGGTAGAGACCCAGTACTTC. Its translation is CASIPHHMVETQYF.

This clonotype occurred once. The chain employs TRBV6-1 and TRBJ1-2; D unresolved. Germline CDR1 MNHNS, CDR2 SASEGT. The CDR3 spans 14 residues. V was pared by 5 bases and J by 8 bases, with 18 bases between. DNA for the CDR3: TGTGCCAGCAGTCCCACAGAGGATCCCCGCGGCTACACCTTC. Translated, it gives CASSPTEDPRGYTF.